Included here is one T cell receptor beta chain sequence, with context. Both 60 Vbeta primers and 13 Jbeta primers went into the PCR. This table comes from immunoSEQ multiplex PCR, and its TCRdb copy is limited to in-frame clones, with some not included. Here the sample spans 150,000 to 200,000 clones, around a tenth being singletons. This CDR3 comprises 13 residues. V gave up 6 bases and J gave up 0 bases, with 12 bases separating them. Germline CDR1 SQVTM, CDR2 ANQGSEA. This sample is part of a study of cytomegalovirus exposure and HLA in healthy donors. This sequence joins TRBV29-1 and TRBJ2-7; a possible D gene is TRBD2 (5 bases). The sequencing input was PBMCs. The TCR was taken from a woman in her twenties or thirties in good health and CMV-seropositive. As DNA, the CDR3 is TGCAGCGTAGGACTGGTTAACTCCTACGAGCAGTACTTC. Protein sequence: CSVGLVNSYEQYF.